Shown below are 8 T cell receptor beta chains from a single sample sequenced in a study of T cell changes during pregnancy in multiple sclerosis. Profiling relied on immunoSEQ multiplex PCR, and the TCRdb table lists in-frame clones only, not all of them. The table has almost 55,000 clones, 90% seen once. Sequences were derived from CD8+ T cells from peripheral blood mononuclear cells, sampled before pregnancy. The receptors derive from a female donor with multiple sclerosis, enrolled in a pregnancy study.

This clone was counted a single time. In DNA, the CDR3 is TGCGCCAGCAGCCAGGCTGACAGTCCAAACTATGGCTACACCTTC. It specifies CASSQADSPNYGYTF. The chain joins TRBV4-3 to TRBJ1-2; TRBD1 is a possible D gene (5 bases). V shed 3 bases and J shed 2 bases, with 13 bases lying between them. The germline CDR1 and CDR2 sequences are LGHNA and YSLEER. This CDR3 region has 15 residues.

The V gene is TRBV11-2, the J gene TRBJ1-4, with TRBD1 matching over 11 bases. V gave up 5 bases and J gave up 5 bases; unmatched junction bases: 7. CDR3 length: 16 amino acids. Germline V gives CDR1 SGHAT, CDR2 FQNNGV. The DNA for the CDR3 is TGTGCCAGCAGCCAGCGGACAGGGGGCCGGAATGAAAAACTGTTTTTT. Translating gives CASSQRTGGRNEKLFF.

The CDR3: CASSPWAGGGYEQYF. CDR3 coding DNA: TGTGCCAGTAGCCCGTGGGCAGGGGGCGGGTACGAGCAGTACTTC. The chain recombines TRBV19 with TRBJ2-7, with 8 bases that match TRBD1. Unmatched junction bases numbered 11, after V lost 6 bases and J lost 4 bases. The CDR3 is 15 residues long. CDR1 and CDR2 from the germline V gene are LNHDA and SQIVND (reference sequence).

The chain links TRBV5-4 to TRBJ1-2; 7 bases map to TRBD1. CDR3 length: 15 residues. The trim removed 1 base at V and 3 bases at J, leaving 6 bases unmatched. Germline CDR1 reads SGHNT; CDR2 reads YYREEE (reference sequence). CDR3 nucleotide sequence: TGTGCCAGCAGCTTGTATCCCGGGACAGACTATGGCTACACCTTC. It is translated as CASSLYPGTDYGYTF. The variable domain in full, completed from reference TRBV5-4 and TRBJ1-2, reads ETGVTQSPTHLIKTRGQQVTLRCSSQSGHNTVSWYQQALGQGPQFIFQYYREEENGRGNFPPRFSGLQFPNYSSELNVNALELDDSALYLCASSLYPGTDYGYTFGSGTRLTVV.

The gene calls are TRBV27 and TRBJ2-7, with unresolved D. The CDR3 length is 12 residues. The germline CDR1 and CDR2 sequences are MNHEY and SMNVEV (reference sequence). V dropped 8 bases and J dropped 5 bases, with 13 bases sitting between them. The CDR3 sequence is CASARGPHEQYF. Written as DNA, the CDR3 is TGTGCCAGCGCTCGAGGTCCCCACGAGCAGTACTTC.

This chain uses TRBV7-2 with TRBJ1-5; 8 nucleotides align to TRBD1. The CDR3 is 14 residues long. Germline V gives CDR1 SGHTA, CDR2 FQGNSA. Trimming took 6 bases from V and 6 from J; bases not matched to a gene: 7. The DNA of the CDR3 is TGTGCCAGCAGAGAAGGACAGGGAGGTCAGCCCCAGCATTTT. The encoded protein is CASREGQGGQPQHF.

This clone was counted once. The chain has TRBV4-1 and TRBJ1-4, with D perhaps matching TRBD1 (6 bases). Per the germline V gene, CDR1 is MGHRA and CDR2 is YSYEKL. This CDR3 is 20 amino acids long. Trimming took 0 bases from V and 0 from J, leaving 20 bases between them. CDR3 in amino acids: CASSQDWDTPRVPTNEKLFF. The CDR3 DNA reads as TGCGCCAGCAGCCAAGATTGGGACACCCCTAGGGTCCCAACTAATGAAAAACTGTTTTTT.

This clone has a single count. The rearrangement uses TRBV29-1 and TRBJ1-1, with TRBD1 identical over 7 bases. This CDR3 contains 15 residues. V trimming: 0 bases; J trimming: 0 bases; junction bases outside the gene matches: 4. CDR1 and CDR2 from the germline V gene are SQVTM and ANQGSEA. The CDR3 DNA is TGCAGCGTTGAAGACAGGGGGACGGTGAACACTGAAGCTTTCTTT. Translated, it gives CSVEDRGTVNTEAFF.